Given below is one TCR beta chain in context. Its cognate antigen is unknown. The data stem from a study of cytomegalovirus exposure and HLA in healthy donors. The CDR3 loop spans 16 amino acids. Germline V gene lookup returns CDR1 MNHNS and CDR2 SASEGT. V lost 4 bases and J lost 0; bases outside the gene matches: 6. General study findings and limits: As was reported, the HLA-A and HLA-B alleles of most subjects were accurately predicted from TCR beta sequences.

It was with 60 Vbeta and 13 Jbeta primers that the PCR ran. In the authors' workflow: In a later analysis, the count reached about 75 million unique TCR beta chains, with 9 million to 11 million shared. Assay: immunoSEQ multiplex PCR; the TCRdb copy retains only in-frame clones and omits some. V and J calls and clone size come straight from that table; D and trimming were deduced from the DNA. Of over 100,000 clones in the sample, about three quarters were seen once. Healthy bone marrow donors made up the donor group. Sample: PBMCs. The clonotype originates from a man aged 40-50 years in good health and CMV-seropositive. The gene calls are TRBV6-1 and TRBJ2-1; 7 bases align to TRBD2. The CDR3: CASSGRLADSYNEQFF. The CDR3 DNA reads TGTGCCAGCAGTGGCCGACTAGCTGACTCCTACAATGAGCAGTTCTTC.